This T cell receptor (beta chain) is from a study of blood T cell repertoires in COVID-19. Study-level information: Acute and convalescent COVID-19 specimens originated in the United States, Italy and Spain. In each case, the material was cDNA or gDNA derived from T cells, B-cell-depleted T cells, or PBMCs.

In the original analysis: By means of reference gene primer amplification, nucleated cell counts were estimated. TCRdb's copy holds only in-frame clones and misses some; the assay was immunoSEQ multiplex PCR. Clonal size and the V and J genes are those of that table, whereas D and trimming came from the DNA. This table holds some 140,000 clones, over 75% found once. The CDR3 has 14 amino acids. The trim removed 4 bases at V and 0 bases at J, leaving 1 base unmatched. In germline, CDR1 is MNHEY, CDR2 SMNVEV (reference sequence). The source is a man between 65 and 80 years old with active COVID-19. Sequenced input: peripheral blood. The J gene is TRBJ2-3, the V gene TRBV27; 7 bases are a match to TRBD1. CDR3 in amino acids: CASSWDSSTDTQYF. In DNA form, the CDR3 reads TGTGCCAGCAGTTGGGACAGCAGCACAGATACGCAGTATTTT.